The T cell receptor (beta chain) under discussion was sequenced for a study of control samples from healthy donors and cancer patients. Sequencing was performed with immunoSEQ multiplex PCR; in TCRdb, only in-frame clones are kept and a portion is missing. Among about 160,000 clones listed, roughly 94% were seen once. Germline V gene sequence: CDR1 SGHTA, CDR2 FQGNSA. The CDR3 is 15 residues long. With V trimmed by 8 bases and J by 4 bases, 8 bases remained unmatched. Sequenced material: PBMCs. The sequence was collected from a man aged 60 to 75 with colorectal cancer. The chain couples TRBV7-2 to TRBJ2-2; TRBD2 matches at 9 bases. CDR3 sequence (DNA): TGTGCCAGCGGGCTAGCGGGGAGGGGCACCGGGGAGCTGTTTTTT. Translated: CASGLAGRGTGELFF. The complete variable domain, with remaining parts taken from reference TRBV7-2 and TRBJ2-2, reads GAGVSQSPSNKVTEKGKDVELRCDPISGHTALYWYRQSLGQGLEFLIYFQGNSAPDKSGLPSDRFSAERTGGSVSTLTIQRTQQEDSAVYLCASGLAGRGTGELFFGEGSRLTVL.